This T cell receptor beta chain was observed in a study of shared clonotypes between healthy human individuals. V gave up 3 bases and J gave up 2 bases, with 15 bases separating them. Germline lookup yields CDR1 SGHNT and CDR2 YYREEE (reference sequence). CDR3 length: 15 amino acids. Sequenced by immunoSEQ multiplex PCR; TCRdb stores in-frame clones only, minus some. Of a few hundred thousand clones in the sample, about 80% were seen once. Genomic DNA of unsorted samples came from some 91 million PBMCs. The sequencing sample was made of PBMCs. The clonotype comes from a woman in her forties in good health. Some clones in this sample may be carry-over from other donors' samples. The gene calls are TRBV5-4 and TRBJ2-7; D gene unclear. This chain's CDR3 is CASSSGSTRPYEQYF. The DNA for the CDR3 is TGTGCCAGCAGCTCCGGATCTACCCGGCCCTACGAGCAGTACTTC.